The next 27 T cell receptor beta chains were all read from a single sample in a study of cytomegalovirus exposure and HLA in healthy donors. TCRdb keeps only in-frame clones here, not all; method: immunoSEQ multiplex PCR. The data contain about 97,000 clones, roughly 95% of them singletons. The sequenced sample was PBMCs. The source is a woman aged 18-35 years in good health and CMV-seronegative.

This clone was seen only once. The rearrangement joins TRBV27 to TRBJ2-7; 9 nucleotides line up with TRBD2. V lost 2 bases to trimming and J lost 6 bases; unmatched junction nucleotides: 8. The CDR3 consists of 15 residues. Germline V gene sequence: CDR1 MNHEY, CDR2 SMNVEV (reference sequence). The CDR3 region is CASSLDPGLAREQYF. The CDR3 DNA reads TGTGCCAGCAGTTTAGATCCGGGACTAGCCCGCGAGCAGTACTTC.

V usage is TRBV5-4 and J usage is TRBJ1-1; D might be TRBD1 (6 bases). The CDR3 consists of 15 residues. The V and J ends lost 4 bases and 1 base respectively, with 14 bases between them. Germline V lookup: CDR1 SGHNT, CDR2 YYREEE (reference sequence). CDR3 sequence: CASSTLTTGNTEAFF. The CDR3, as DNA: TGTGCCAGCAGCACCCTGACGACAGGGAACACTGAAGCTTTCTTT.

The rearrangement links TRBV7-2 to TRBJ1-4; D call uncertain. The CDR3 is 16 amino acids. Trimming took 5 bases from V and 0 from J, leaving 13 bases between them. Germline V gives CDR1 SGHTA, CDR2 FQGNSA. The CDR3 here is CASSPTSGSTNEKLFF. As DNA, the CDR3 is TGTGCCAGCAGCCCGACTAGCGGTTCAACTAATGAAAAACTGTTTTTT. The variable domain in full, completed from reference TRBV7-2 and TRBJ1-4, reads GAGVSQSPSNKVTEKGKDVELRCDPISGHTALYWYRQSLGQGLEFLIYFQGNSAPDKSGLPSDRFSAERTGGSVSTLTIQRTQQEDSAVYLCASSPTSGSTNEKLFFGSGTQLSVL.

The chain is built from TRBV10-3 and TRBJ1-5; possible D gene TRBD1, 6 bases. The CDR3 has 15 amino acids. The ends were cut back, 6 bases at V and 5 bases at J, with 17 bases in the middle. CDR1 and CDR2 (germline): ENHRY, SYGVKD. CDR3 bases: TGTGCCATCAGCCTACAGGGTGGGGAAGATCAGCCCCAGCATTTT. Translating gives CAISLQGGEDQPQHF.

The chain joins TRBV2 to TRBJ1-1; D may be TRBD1 (5 bases). Germline V gene lookup returns CDR1 SNHLY and CDR2 FYNNEI. CDR3 length: 13 residues. Trimming removed 6 bases from V and 2 bases from J, with 10 bases in between. CDR3 nucleotides: TGTGCCAGCAGATACACAGGTAACACTGAAGCTTTCTTT. Translating it yields CASRYTGNTEAFF.

This clone was detected a few times. The chain combines TRBV6-1 with TRBJ2-3, with a tentative D call TRBD2 (7 bases). Trimming took off 7 bases at V and 2 bases at J, with 13 bases between the two ends. This CDR3 has 14 residues. Per germline, CDR1 MNHNS and CDR2 SASEGT. In nucleotides, the CDR3 is TGTGCCAGCACGGGGGCGGGGGACACAGATACGCAGTATTTT. Its translation: CASTGAGDTDTQYF.

The chain recombines TRBV11-2 with TRBJ1-2; perhaps TRBD1 as D (6 bases). V was trimmed by 5 bases and J by 4 bases, leaving 11 bases between them. CDR3 size: 13 residues. Per germline, CDR1 SGHAT and CDR2 FQNNGV. The CDR3 is CASSPGHGYGYTF. The CDR3 DNA reads TGTGCCAGCAGCCCGGGACACGGCTATGGCTACACCTTC.

The V call is TRBV4-1, the J call TRBJ1-1; no reliable D call. The CDR3 runs to 13 residues. Germline values: CDR1 MGHRA, CDR2 YSYEKL. V shed 7 bases and J shed 1 base, with 10 bases lying between them. The CDR3 loop reads CASNQVGNTEAFF. The DNA for the CDR3 is TGCGCCAGCAATCAGGTGGGGAACACTGAAGCTTTCTTT.

The genes are TRBV7-2 and TRBJ2-1, with TRBD1 matching over 11 bases. Germline V lookup: CDR1 SGHTA, CDR2 FQGNSA. V was pared by 5 bases and J by 10 bases, with 7 bases of the junction left unmatched. This CDR3 region has 14 residues. The CDR3 nucleotides are TGTGCCAGCAGCCAGGGACAGGGGGGTAGGGAGCAGTTCTTC. This codes for CASSQGQGGREQFF.

The rearrangement links TRBV2 to TRBJ1-1, with D perhaps TRBD1 (6 bases). This CDR3 is built from 14 residues. CDR1 is SNHLY and CDR2 is FYNNEI in the germline V gene. Trimming stripped 8 bases from V and 3 bases from J, with 16 bases between. CDR3 nucleotide sequence: TGTGCCAGCGGGAACAGGGAAACCTACACTGAAGCTTTCTTT. Protein product: CASGNRETYTEAFF. Looking up the rest from reference TRBV2 and TRBJ1-1 gives the full variable domain: EPEVTQTPSHQVTQMGQEVILRCVPISNHLYFYWYRQILGQKVEFLVSFYNNEISEKSEIFDDQFSVERPDGSNFTLKIRSTKLEDSAMYFCASGNRETYTEAFFGQGTRLTVV.

The chain recombines TRBV6-1 with TRBJ1-3; 8 nucleotides match TRBD1. The CDR3 length is 14 residues. Trimming cost V 5 bases and J 2 bases; bases outside gene matches: 2. CDR1 is MNHNS and CDR2 is SASEGT in the germline V gene. The CDR3 DNA reads as TGTGCCAGCAGTCTGGACAGGGCTGGAAACACCATATATTTT. It specifies CASSLDRAGNTIYF.

The chain has TRBV6-1 and TRBJ2-2; 10 bases are a match to TRBD2. The CDR3 covers 14 residues. V trimming: 9 bases; J trimming: 4 bases; junction bases outside the gene matches: 5. The germline CDR1 and CDR2 sequences are MNHNS and SASEGT. CDR3 coding DNA: TGTGCCAGTAGAGCGGGGGGGGGCACCGGGGAGCTGTTTTTT. Translation gives CASRAGGGTGELFF.

The rearrangement links TRBV2 to TRBJ2-1, with 8 bases that match TRBD2. With V trimmed by 11 bases and J by 8 bases, 14 bases remained unmatched. The CDR3 loop spans 14 amino acids. Germline CDR1 reads SNHLY; CDR2 reads FYNNEI. This CDR3 reads CAGTGTSTIDEQFF. The CDR3 region has the DNA TGTGCCGGCACCGGGACTAGTACAATTGATGAGCAGTTCTTC.

This clone was seen a single time. The chain employs TRBV5-4 and TRBJ1-2; 7 bases fit TRBD1. V trimming: 0 bases; J trimming: 4 bases; junction bases outside the gene matches: 6. CDR3 length: 15 residues. CDR1 is SGHNT and CDR2 is YYREEE in the germline V gene (reference sequence). The CDR3 DNA follows: TGTGCCAGCAGCTTGGTTTACCCAGGGGGCTATGGCTACACCTTC. As protein: CASSLVYPGGYGYTF.

The genes are TRBV27 and TRBJ1-2; possibly TRBD1 for D (5 bases). Germline CDR1 and CDR2: MNHEY and SMNVEV (reference sequence). The CDR3 length is 13 residues. Between the trimmed V and J ends, which lost 5 bases and 0 bases, there was a span of 7 bases. The CDR3 sequence is CASSTTANYGYTF. For the CDR3, the DNA is TGTGCCAGCAGTACGACAGCTAACTATGGCTACACCTTC.

The rearrangement joins TRBV27 to TRBJ2-3; TRBD2 matches at 8 bases. CDR3 length: 17 residues. V shed 6 bases and J 2 bases; nucleotides not matched to a gene: 13. Germline CDR1 MNHEY, CDR2 SMNVEV (reference sequence). In nucleotides, the CDR3 is TGTGCCAGCAGCGAAGCCGGACGGGGGGGTTACACAGATACGCAGTATTTT. Its protein is CASSEAGRGGYTDTQYF.

The V call is TRBV19, the J call TRBJ1-5; no reliable D call. The germline V gene encodes CDR1 LNHDA and CDR2 SQIVND (reference sequence). V was shortened by 6 bases and J by 2 bases, with 8 bases between the two germline ends. This CDR3 has 13 amino acids. The DNA for the CDR3 is TGTGCCAGTAGCCAGAGGGGCAATCAGCCCCAGCATTTT. As protein: CASSQRGNQPQHF.

The chain has TRBV19 and TRBJ2-7, with TRBD1 matching over 8 bases. The ends lost 10 bases at V and 3 bases at J; junction bases unmatched: 8. The CDR3 has 13 residues. The germline gives CDR1 LNHDA, CDR2 SQIVND (reference sequence). This chain's CDR3 is CATQRGQDYEQYF. The DNA of the CDR3 is TGTGCCACACAACGGGGACAGGACTACGAGCAGTACTTC.

V gene TRBV6-4 combines with J gene TRBJ2-2; TRBD2 aligns across 8 bases. The CDR3 runs to 15 residues. Unmatched junction bases numbered 6, after V lost 3 bases and J lost 6 bases. Germline CDR1 reads MRHNA; CDR2 reads SNTAGT. The CDR3 sequence is CASSEKKAGAGELFF. The CDR3 DNA follows: TGTGCCAGCAGTGAAAAAAAAGCGGGAGCCGGGGAGCTGTTTTTT.

CDR3 loop: CASSSGSGGELFF. The CDR3 DNA sequence: TGTGCCAGCAGTAGCGGGAGTGGCGGGGAGCTGTTTTTT. The rearrangement links TRBV6-5 to TRBJ2-2, with 8 nucleotides matching TRBD2. Looked up from germline, CDR1 is MNHEY and CDR2 is SVGAGI. V trimming: 5 bases; J trimming: 7 bases; junction bases outside the gene matches: 3. This CDR3 contains 13 residues.

This chain uses TRBV6-5 with TRBJ2-7; 12 nucleotides agree with TRBD2. From germline, CDR1 is MNHEY and CDR2 SVGAGI. The CDR3 totals 14 residues. V trimming: 6 bases; J trimming: 5 bases; junction bases outside the gene matches: 5. The CDR3 DNA reads as TGTGCCAGCAGCCACCTAGCGGGAGGGGACGAGCAGTACTTC. Its protein is CASSHLAGGDEQYF.

V is TRBV18 and J is TRBJ2-3; 11 bases agree with TRBD1. Germline lookup yields CDR1 KGHSH and CDR2 LQKENI. Germline trimming cut 2 bases from V and 7 bases from J; bases unmatched to any gene: 5. The CDR3 contains 15 residues. The CDR3 is CASSPVGQGAHTQYF. DNA of the CDR3: TGTGCCAGCTCACCAGTAGGACAGGGGGCGCATACGCAGTATTTT.

This chain joins TRBV5-1 and TRBJ1-2; TRBD1 matches 8 bases. The trim removed 3 bases at V and 4 bases at J, leaving 5 bases unmatched. Germline CDR1 SGHRS, CDR2 YFSETQ. The CDR3 covers 14 residues. The CDR3 bases are TGCGCCAGCAGCTCATCAGGGGGCATCTATGGCTACACCTTC. It encodes CASSSSGGIYGYTF.

The chain has TRBV7-2 and TRBJ1-2; maybe TRBD1 (5 bases). There are 13 residues in the CDR3. V lost 4 bases to trimming and J lost 8 bases, with 14 bases between them. CDR1 SGHTA and CDR2 FQGNSA come from the germline V gene. DNA of the CDR3: TGTGCCAGCAGCTCTACTCTATGGGGCGGCTACACCTTC. Translated: CASSSTLWGGYTF.

V gene TRBV2 combines with J gene TRBJ1-5; D is uncertain. This CDR3 region has 13 residues. The germline gives CDR1 SNHLY, CDR2 FYNNEI. The V gene lost 4 bases and the J gene lost 0 bases, with 4 bases spanning the gap. CDR3 loop: CASSVNSNQPQHF. CDR3 nucleotides: TGTGCCAGCAGTGTAAATAGCAATCAGCCCCAGCATTTT.

This clone was counted once. V and J are TRBV7-6 and TRBJ2-1; 8 nucleotides align to TRBD2. The V gene's germline CDR1 is SGHVS and CDR2 FNYEAQ. This CDR3 is 15 amino acids long. Trimming cost V 4 bases and J 8 bases; bases outside gene matches: 10. The CDR3, as DNA: TGTGCCAGCAGCTCCGACGGGGGGGGTGTGGATGAGCAGTTCTTC. It specifies CASSSDGGGVDEQFF.

The genes are TRBV19 and TRBJ1-4; 8 bases agree with TRBD1. The germline V gene has CDR1 LNHDA and CDR2 SQIVND (reference sequence). Losses at the gene ends were 4 bases for V and 7 bases for J; bases not matched to a gene: 11. The CDR3 runs to 16 residues. Written as DNA, the CDR3 is TGTGCCAGTAGTACGTCCGGGACAGGCGGGAGTGAAAAACTGTTTTTT. Residues: CASSTSGTGGSEKLFF.